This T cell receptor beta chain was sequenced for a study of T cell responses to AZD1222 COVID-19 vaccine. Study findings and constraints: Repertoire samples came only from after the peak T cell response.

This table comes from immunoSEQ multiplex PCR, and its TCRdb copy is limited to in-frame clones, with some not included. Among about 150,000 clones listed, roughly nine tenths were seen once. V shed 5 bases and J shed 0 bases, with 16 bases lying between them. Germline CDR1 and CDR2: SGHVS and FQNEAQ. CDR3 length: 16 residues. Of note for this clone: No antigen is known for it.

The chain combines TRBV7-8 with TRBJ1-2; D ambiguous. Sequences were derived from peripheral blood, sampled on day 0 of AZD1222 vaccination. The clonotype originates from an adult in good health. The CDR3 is CASSDSHRIANYGYTF. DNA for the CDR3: TGTGCCAGCAGCGATTCCCATAGAATAGCTAACTATGGCTACACCTTC.